This entry concerns a single T cell receptor (beta chain). Its target is unknown. Original data processing: Junction-only sequences without quality scores were provided by ImmunoSEQ, so filtering was different. Method: immunoSEQ multiplex PCR; TCRdb's copy keeps in-frame clones and lacks some. V, J and clone size reflect that table, while D and trimming were determined from the DNA. The data hold some 500,000 clones, with 95% to 97% observed a single time. The data stem from a study of shared clonotypes between healthy human individuals. Study-wide findings and caveats: The sharing of approximately 5.1% of naive CD4 clonotypes was seen across a few donors.

Sequenced: naive CD4+ T cells sorted from blood. Subset defined: CD45RA+ positively selected. The receptor comes from a young woman in good health.

CDR3 amino acids: CASSPRQKETQYF. CDR3 nucleotide sequence: TGTGCCAGCAGTCCGCGGCAAAAAGAGACCCAGTACTTC. This chain links TRBV2 with TRBJ2-5; no reliable D call. There are 13 residues in the CDR3. V was pared by 5 bases and J by 3 bases, with 10 bases between. Germline lookup yields CDR1 SNHLY and CDR2 FYNNEI.